This TCR beta chain was observed in a study of regulatory T cells in long-lasting Graves disease. This clonotype was counted only a few times. The time point here: newly diagnosed GD, antithyroid drugs for less than 3 months. The TCR library was made from RNA extracted from PBMCs. Diagnoses of Graves' disease were made by American Thyroid Association guidelines. The germline gives CDR1 SGHAT, CDR2 FQNNGV. The CDR3 consists of 13 residues. The ends were cut back, 0 bases at V and 3 bases at J, with 5 bases in the middle. Through Arm-PCR of CDR3 regions and iRepertoire HTBI primers, TCR beta libraries were built. TCRdb fed the multiplex PCR reads into MiXCR, producing one record per CDR3 protein. The sample has around 240,000 distinct CDR3 sequences, approximately 18% seen once; the top ten hold roughly 15%. This same sample was also part of a study on T cells in Graves' hyperthyroidism and ophthalmopathy.

The source is a woman in her 30s with Graves disease. The rearrangement joins TRBV11-2 to TRBJ1-2; D may be TRBD1 (5 bases). The specimen comprised peripheral blood mononuclear cells (PBMCs), sampled at new diagnosis, from a patient treated with antithyroid drugs. CDR3 region: CASSLEQDYGYTF. CDR3 bases: TGTGCCAGCAGCTTAGAACAGGACTATGGCTACACCTTC.